This T cell receptor (beta chain) was recorded in a study of brain T cells in children with intractable seizures. The sequenced cases were selected for having the highest brain T cell transcript signatures. Patients received at least one anti-epileptic drug before surgery. The CDR3 is 15 amino acids. V lost 6 bases, J lost 4 bases, and 18 bases lay in between. Germline V CDR1 and CDR2: SNHLY, FYNNEI. Only in-frame clones appear in the TCRdb table, and some are missing; sequencing was by immunoSEQ multiplex PCR. The data show 95,000 to 120,000 clones, roughly 94% seen once. The sequencing used peripheral blood, collected at surgery. This TCR derives from a boy under three years old with hemimegalencephaly and intractable seizures. This chain uses TRBV2 with TRBJ1-2; TRBD1 is a possible D gene (6 bases). The CDR3 DNA sequence: TGTGCCAGCAGCGTTGACAGGCTCGAGAGCTATGGCTACACCTTC. As protein: CASSVDRLESYGYTF.